What follows describes a single T cell receptor beta chain. The target antigen is unknown. Trimming pared 5 bases from V and 7 bases from J, leaving 9 bases between. Per germline, CDR1 MNHEY and CDR2 SMNVEV (reference sequence). The CDR3 runs 12 residues. The data derive from a study of T cell responses to AZD1222 COVID-19 vaccine. Overall study findings and caveats: As reported, nearly half of all spike-specific TCRs target variant regions that are unmutated. Vaccine-associated CD4 TCRs spanned spike, dominant at 160-218 and 743-854.

TCRdb keeps only in-frame clones here, not all; method: immunoSEQ multiplex PCR. The profile shows 110,000 or so clones, approximately 90% of them singletons. The chain joins TRBV27 to TRBJ2-1; D might be TRBD1 (5 bases). The origin of this receptor is an adult in good health. Sequenced here: peripheral blood, sampled on day 0 of MenACWY control vaccination. The CDR3, as DNA: TGTGCCAGCAGTCTGCAGGGAAATGAGCAGTTCTTC. Its translation: CASSLQGNEQFF.